This T cell receptor beta chain derives from a study of OX40 agonist ivuxolimab in advanced cancers. Study-wide results and caveats: The work left the antigen specificity of expanded peripheral T cells undetermined.

The CDR3 runs 15 residues. The germline CDR1 and CDR2 sequences are SGHTA and FQGNSA. The V gene end was trimmed by 4 bases and the J gene end by 4 bases; junction bases not matched to a gene: 5. Systemic immunosuppression or autoimmune disease history was grounds to exclude patients. To note about this clone: Its antigen is not known.

Assay: immunoSEQ multiplex PCR; the TCRdb copy retains only in-frame clones and omits some. The table lists 100,000 or so clones, more than 80% of them singletons, with 5.5% in the top ten. The sequence derives from an adult with an advanced solid tumor such as melanoma, head and neck, liver or kidney cancer. The sequences come from CD4+ or CD8+ T cells sorted from blood, collected in a trial of the OX40 agonist ivuxolimab. The chain carries TRBV7-2 and TRBJ2-7; 12 nucleotides align to TRBD2. The CDR3 DNA is TGTGCCAGCAGCTCCGGACTAGCGGGACAGTACGAGCAGTACTTC. This codes for CASSSGLAGQYEQYF.